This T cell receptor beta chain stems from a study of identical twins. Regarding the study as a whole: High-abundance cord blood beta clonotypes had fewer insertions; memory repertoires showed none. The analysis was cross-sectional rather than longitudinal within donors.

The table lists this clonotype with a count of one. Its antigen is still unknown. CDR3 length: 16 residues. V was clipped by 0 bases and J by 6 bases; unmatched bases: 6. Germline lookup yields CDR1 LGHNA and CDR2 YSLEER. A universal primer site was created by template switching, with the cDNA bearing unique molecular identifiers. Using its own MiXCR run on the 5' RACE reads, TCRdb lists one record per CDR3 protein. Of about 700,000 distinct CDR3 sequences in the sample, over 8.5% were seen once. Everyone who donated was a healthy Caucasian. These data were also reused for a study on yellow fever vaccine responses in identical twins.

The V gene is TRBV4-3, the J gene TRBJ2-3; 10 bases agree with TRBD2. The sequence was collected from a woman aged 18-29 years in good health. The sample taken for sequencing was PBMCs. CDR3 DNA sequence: TGCGCCAGCAGCCAAGATCTAGCGGGAGAGTGGGATACGCAGTATTTT. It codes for CASSQDLAGEWDTQYF.